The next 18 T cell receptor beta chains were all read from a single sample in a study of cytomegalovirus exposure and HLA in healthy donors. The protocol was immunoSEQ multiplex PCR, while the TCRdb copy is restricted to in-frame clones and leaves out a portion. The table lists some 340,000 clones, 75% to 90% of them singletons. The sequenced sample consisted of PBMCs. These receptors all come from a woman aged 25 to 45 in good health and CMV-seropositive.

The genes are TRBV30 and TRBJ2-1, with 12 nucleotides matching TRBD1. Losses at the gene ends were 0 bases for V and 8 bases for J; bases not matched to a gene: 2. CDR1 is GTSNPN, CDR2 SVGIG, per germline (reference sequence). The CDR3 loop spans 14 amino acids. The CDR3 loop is CAWSVGTGGYEQFF. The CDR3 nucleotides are TGTGCCTGGAGTGTAGGGACAGGGGGCTATGAGCAGTTCTTC. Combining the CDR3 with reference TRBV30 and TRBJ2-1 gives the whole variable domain SQTIHQWPATLVQPVGSPLSLECTVEGTSNPNLYWYRQAAGRGLQLLFYSVGIGQISSEVPQNLSASRPQDRQFILSSKKLLLSDSGFYLCAWSVGTGGYEQFFGPGTRLTVL.

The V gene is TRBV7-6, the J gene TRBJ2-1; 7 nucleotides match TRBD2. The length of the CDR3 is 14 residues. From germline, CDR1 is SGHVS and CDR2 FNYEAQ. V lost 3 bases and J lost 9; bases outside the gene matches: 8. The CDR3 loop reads CASSLAGASGEQFF. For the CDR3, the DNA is TGTGCCAGCAGCTTGGCGGGAGCCAGCGGTGAGCAGTTCTTC.

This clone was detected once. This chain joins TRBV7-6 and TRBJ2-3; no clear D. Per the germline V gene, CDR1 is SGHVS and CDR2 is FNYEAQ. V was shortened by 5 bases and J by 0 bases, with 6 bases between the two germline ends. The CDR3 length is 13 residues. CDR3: CASSATSTDTQYF. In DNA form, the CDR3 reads TGTGCCAGCAGCGCCACTAGCACAGATACGCAGTATTTT.

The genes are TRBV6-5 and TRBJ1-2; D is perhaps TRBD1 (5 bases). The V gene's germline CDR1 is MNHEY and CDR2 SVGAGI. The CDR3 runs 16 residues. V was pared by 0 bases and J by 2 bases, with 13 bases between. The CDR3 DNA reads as TGTGCCAGCAGTTACTCGATGCAGGGTGAAAACTATGGCTACACCTTC. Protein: CASSYSMQGENYGYTF.

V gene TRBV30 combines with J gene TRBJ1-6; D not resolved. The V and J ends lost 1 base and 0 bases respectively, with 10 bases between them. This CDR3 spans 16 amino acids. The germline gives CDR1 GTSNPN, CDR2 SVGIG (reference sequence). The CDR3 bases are TGTGCCTGGAGTGCCGGCAGGAGCTCCTATAATTCACCCCTCCACTTT. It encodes CAWSAGRSSYNSPLHF.

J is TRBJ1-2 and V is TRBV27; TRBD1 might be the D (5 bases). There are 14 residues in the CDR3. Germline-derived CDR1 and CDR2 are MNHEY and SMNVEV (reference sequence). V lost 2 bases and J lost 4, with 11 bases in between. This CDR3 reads CASSLAGRAYGYTF. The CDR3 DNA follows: TGTGCCAGCAGTTTAGCAGGGAGGGCCTATGGCTACACCTTC.

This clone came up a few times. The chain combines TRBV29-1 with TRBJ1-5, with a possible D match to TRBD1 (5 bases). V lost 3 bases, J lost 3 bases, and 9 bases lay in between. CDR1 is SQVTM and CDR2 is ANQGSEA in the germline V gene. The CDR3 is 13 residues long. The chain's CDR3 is CSVDTGTNQPQHF. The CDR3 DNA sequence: TGCAGCGTTGATACCGGGACCAATCAGCCCCAGCATTTT.

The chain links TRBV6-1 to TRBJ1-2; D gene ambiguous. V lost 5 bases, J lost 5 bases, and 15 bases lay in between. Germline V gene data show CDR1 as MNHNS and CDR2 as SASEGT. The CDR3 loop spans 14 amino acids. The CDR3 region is CASSRTEGRYGYTF. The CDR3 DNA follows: TGTGCCAGCAGTCGAACGGAGGGCCGGTATGGCTACACCTTC.

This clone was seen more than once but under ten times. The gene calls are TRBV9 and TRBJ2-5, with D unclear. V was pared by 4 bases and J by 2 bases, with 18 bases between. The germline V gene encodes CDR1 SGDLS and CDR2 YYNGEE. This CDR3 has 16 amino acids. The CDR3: CASSPSPLTNQETQYF. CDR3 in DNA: TGTGCCAGCAGCCCATCTCCGTTGACCAATCAAGAGACCCAGTACTTC.

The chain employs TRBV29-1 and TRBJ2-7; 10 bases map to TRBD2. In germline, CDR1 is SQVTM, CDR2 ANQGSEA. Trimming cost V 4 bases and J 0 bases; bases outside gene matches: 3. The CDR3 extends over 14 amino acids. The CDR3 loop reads CSVATSGTSYEQYF. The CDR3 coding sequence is TGCAGCGTTGCTACTAGCGGGACCTCCTACGAGCAGTACTTC.

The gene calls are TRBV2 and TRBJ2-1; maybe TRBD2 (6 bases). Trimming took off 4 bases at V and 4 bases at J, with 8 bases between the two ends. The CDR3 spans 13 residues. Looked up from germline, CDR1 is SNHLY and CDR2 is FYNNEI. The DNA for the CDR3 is TGTGCCAGCAGTGCGGAGGGGTACAATGAGCAGTTCTTC. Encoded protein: CASSAEGYNEQFF.

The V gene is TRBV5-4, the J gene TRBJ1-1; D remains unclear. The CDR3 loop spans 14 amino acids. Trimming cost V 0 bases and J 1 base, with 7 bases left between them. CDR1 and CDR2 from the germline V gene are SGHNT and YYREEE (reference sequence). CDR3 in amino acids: CASSLVGQNTEAFF. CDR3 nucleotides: TGTGCCAGCAGCTTGGTAGGGCAGAACACTGAAGCTTTCTTT.

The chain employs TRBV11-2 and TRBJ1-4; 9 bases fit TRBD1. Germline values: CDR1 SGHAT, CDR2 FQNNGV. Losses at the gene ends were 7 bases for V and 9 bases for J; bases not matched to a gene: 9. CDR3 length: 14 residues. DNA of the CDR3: TGTGCCAGCACTCAGGACAGGGGATCCCAAAAACTGTTTTTT. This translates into CASTQDRGSQKLFF. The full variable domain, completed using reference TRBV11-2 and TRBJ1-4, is EAGVAQSPRYKIIEKRQSVAFWCNPISGHATLYWYQQILGQGPKLLIQFQNNGVVDDSQLPKDRFSAERLKGVDSTLKIQPAKLEDSAVYLCASTQDRGSQKLFFGSGTQLSVL.

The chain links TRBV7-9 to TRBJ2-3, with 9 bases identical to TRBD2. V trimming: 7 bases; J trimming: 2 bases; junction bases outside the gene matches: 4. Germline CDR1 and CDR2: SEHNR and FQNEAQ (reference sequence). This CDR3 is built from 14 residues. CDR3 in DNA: TGTGCCAGCATCAGGACTAGCGTCACAGATACGCAGTATTTT. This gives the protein CASIRTSVTDTQYF.

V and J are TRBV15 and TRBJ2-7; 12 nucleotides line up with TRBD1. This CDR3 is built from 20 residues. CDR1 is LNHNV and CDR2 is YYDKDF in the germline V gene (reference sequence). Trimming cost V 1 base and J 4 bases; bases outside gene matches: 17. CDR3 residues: CATSRVIQGGWDRGRYEQYF. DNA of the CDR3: TGTGCCACCAGCAGAGTGATACAGGGCGGATGGGACAGGGGGCGATACGAGCAGTACTTC.

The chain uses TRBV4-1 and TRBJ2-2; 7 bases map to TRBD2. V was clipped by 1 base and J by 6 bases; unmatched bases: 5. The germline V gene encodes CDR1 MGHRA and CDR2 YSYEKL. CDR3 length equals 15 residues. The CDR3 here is CASSQAPLAAGELFF. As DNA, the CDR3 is TGCGCCAGCAGCCAAGCCCCCCTAGCGGCCGGGGAGCTGTTTTTT.

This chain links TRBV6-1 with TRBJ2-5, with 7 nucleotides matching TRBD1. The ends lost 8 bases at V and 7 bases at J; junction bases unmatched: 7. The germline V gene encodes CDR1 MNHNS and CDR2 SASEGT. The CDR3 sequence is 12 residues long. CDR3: CASGFAGGTQYF. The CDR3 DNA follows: TGTGCCAGCGGGTTTGCAGGGGGGACCCAGTACTTC.

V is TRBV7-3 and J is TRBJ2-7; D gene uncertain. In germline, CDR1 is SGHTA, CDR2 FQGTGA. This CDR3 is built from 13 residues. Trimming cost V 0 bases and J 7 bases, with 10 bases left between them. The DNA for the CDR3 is TGTGCCAGCAGCTTAACGGCGTTAGGTGAGCAGTACTTC. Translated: CASSLTALGEQYF.